One and the same sample provided the 32 T cell receptor beta chains below, sequenced in a study of cytomegalovirus exposure and HLA in healthy donors. With 60 Vbeta and 13 Jbeta primers, the PCR was carried out. Repertoires were generated with immunoSEQ multiplex PCR, while TCRdb's copy carries only in-frame clones and drops some. The sample has over 150,000 clones; around 86% are singletons. The sequenced sample consisted of PBMCs. The receptors originated from a human donor in good health.

The V and J genes are TRBV7-3 and TRBJ2-1; 9 bases line up with TRBD1. V lost 1 base, J lost 8 bases, and 9 bases stayed unmatched. The CDR3 length is 16 residues. Looked up from germline, CDR1 is SGHTA and CDR2 is FQGTGA. The CDR3 DNA follows: TGTGCCAGCAGCTTAAGCGGGACAGGGTTTTTGGATGAGCAGTTCTTC. This encodes CASSLSGTGFLDEQFF.

The chain uses TRBV9 and TRBJ2-7, with TRBD2 identical over 10 bases. V trimming: 4 bases; J trimming: 5 bases; junction bases outside the gene matches: 9. This CDR3 spans 15 amino acids. CDR1 is SGDLS, CDR2 YYNGEE, per germline. This CDR3 reads CASSPSGGMGHEQYF. DNA for the CDR3: TGTGCCAGCAGCCCTAGCGGGGGCATGGGCCACGAGCAGTACTTC.

This clone was recorded once. This chain links TRBV7-9 with TRBJ1-1; D may be TRBD1 (5 bases). Germline values: CDR1 SEHNR, CDR2 FQNEAQ (reference sequence). The CDR3 is made up of 17 amino acids. V dropped 0 bases and J dropped 3 bases, with 17 bases sitting between them. The CDR3 region has the DNA TGTGCCAGCAGCTTAGCGTTCAGGGAGGGTGGCGACACTGAAGCTTTCTTT. It codes for CASSLAFREGGDTEAFF.

The chain employs TRBV6-5 and TRBJ1-4; 7 bases agree with TRBD1. V dropped 6 bases and J dropped 6; count of bases not matched to a gene: 10. The CDR3 contains 15 residues. The germline gives CDR1 MNHEY, CDR2 SVGAGI. The CDR3 region is CASSRDLGTDEKLFF. The CDR3 bases are TGTGCCAGCAGCCGAGACCTCGGGACAGATGAAAAACTGTTTTTT.

The CDR3 is CASSIEVRGGTEAFF. Written as DNA, the CDR3 is TGTGCCAGTAGTATAGAAGTCAGGGGAGGGACTGAAGCTTTCTTT. The chain has TRBV19 and TRBJ1-1; D is perhaps TRBD1 (6 bases). Trimming took 0 bases from V and 5 from J, leaving 13 bases between them. The CDR3 runs to 15 residues. Germline V CDR1 and CDR2: LNHDA, SQIVND (reference sequence).

This clone was observed once. The gene calls are TRBV6-1 and TRBJ1-1, with D uncertain. CDR1 MNHNS and CDR2 SASEGT come from the germline V gene. Trimming pared 7 bases from V and 5 bases from J, leaving 8 bases between. This CDR3 comprises 11 residues. The CDR3 DNA reads as TGTGCCAGCACCCCGGTTACTGAAGCTTTCTTT. It codes for CASTPVTEAFF.

The genes are TRBV10-3 and TRBJ1-2; TRBD1 agrees at 7 bases. With V trimmed by 4 bases and J by 2 bases, 10 bases remained unmatched. This CDR3 spans 16 amino acids. CDR1 and CDR2 from the germline V gene are ENHRY and SYGVKD. CDR3 loop: CAISGGQSHQNYGYTF. CDR3 in DNA: TGTGCCATCAGTGGGGGACAGAGCCACCAAAACTATGGCTACACCTTC.

This rearrangement joins TRBV2 to TRBJ1-4, with 12 nucleotides matching TRBD1. CDR1 is SNHLY, CDR2 FYNNEI, per germline. The trim removed 8 bases at V and 4 bases at J, leaving 8 bases unmatched. This CDR3 contains 16 residues. Here the CDR3 DNA reads TGTGCCAGCGGCCGGGACAGGGGGCATGGTAATGAAAAACTGTTTTTT. Protein: CASGRDRGHGNEKLFF.

This clone was seen a single time. The chain uses TRBV29-1 and TRBJ2-2; 8 bases fit TRBD2. Germline V gene sequence: CDR1 SQVTM, CDR2 ANQGSEA. There are 15 residues in the CDR3. CDR3 sequence (DNA): TGCAGTATTTTTAGGGTGGCTAGCGGGACCGGGGAGCTGTTTTTT. Translation: CSIFRVASGTGELFF.

The DNA of the CDR3 is TGTGCCAGCAGTAAAAACACTGAAGCTTTCTTT. Amino acids: CASSKNTEAFF. The J gene is TRBJ1-1, the V gene TRBV7-8; D gene uncertain. Germline V gene sequence: CDR1 SGHVS, CDR2 FQNEAQ. The CDR3 loop spans 11 amino acids. V was shortened by 6 bases and J by 2 bases, with 4 bases between the two germline ends.

The chain has TRBV29-1 and TRBJ1-5; perhaps TRBD1 as D (6 bases). Germline values: CDR1 SQVTM, CDR2 ANQGSEA. This CDR3 region has 14 residues. Trimming cost V 5 bases and J 7 bases, with 18 bases left between them. CDR3 nucleotide sequence: TGCAGCGTTTCCCTAGGGGGTCAGGGGCAGCCCCAGCATTTT. Protein sequence: CSVSLGGQGQPQHF.

In its sample, this clone was seen once. V and J are TRBV2 and TRBJ2-5, with 7 bases identical to TRBD1. This CDR3 has 14 residues. CDR1 SNHLY and CDR2 FYNNEI come from the germline V gene. The V gene end was trimmed by 8 bases and the J gene end by 4 bases; junction bases not matched to a gene: 10. In DNA, the CDR3 is TGTGCCAGCTCTAGACAGGGCCCCCTAGAGACCCAGTACTTC. Translation: CASSRQGPLETQYF.

V gene TRBV7-6 combines with J gene TRBJ2-3; 15 bases line up with TRBD2. Germline-derived CDR1 and CDR2 are SGHVS and FNYEAQ. The CDR3 is made up of 16 amino acids. V dropped 5 bases and J dropped 5; count of bases not matched to a gene: 5. The CDR3 loop is CASSPGLAGGQDTQYF. The CDR3, as DNA: TGTGCCAGCAGCCCAGGACTAGCGGGGGGGCAAGATACGCAGTATTTT.

The chain employs TRBV28 and TRBJ1-2, with 7 bases that match TRBD1. The germline gives CDR1 MDHEN, CDR2 SYDVKM. The V and J ends lost 8 bases and 4 bases, in that order; junction bases with no gene match: 7. The CDR3 contains 13 residues. In DNA form, the CDR3 reads TGTGCCAGCTGGTTGGCAGGGGGCTATGGCTACACCTTC. Protein sequence: CASWLAGGYGYTF.

Details on this clone: One end of the junction is discordant with germline, which a read error may explain. Distinct nucleotide sequences in the sample also encode this CDR3. This chain joins TRBV7-8 and TRBJ2-7, with D tentatively TRBD1 (5 bases). Germline V lookup: CDR1 SGHVS, CDR2 FQNEAQ. The CDR3 is 14 amino acids. The DNA of the CDR3 is TGTGCCAGCAGCCTAAATCCAGGGCGTTACGAACAGTACTTC. It specifies CASSLNPGRYEQYF.

The chain uses TRBV4-3 and TRBJ1-2; D gene uncertain. This CDR3 spans 13 amino acids. The germline V gene has CDR1 LGHNA and CDR2 YSLEER. Between the trimmed V and J ends, which lost 3 bases and 4 bases, there was a span of 9 bases. CDR3 coding DNA: TGCGCCAGCAGCCAGAGGGTTGGCTATGGCTACACCTTC. Residues: CASSQRVGYGYTF.

The chain carries TRBV6-5 and TRBJ2-2; TRBD2 might be the D (7 bases). Germline V gene lookup returns CDR1 MNHEY and CDR2 SVGAGI. The CDR3 consists of 13 residues. Trimming shortened V by 7 bases and J by 6 bases, and 12 bases separated the two germline ends. CDR3 sequence (DNA): TGTGCCAGCACACGGGGGGCGGCCGGGGAGCTGTTTTTT. Translated: CASTRGAAGELFF.

This sequence joins TRBV7-8 and TRBJ1-5; 9 nucleotides agree with TRBD1. The CDR3 length is 15 residues. Germline V gene data show CDR1 as SGHVS and CDR2 as FQNEAQ. J was trimmed by 4 bases and V by 3 bases; bases with no gene match: 4. The chain's CDR3 is CASSLGTGPNQPQHF. DNA of the CDR3: TGTGCCAGCAGCTTGGGGACAGGGCCTAATCAGCCCCAGCATTTT.

V is TRBV5-1 and J is TRBJ2-7; 11 positions agree with TRBD1. Germline V gene sequence: CDR1 SGHRS, CDR2 YFSETQ. The CDR3 spans 15 residues. Trimming removed 0 bases from V and 3 bases from J; junction bases left unmatched: 2. CDR3 DNA: TGCGCCAGCAGCTTGGTTGGGACAGGGGGCTACGAGCAGTACTTC. This codes for CASSLVGTGGYEQYF.

The rearrangement uses TRBV4-2 and TRBJ1-6; 7 bases agree with TRBD1. Germline V gene sequence: CDR1 LGHNA, CDR2 YNFKEQ. The CDR3 runs to 16 residues. The V gene end was trimmed by 0 bases and the J gene end by 8 bases; junction bases not matched to a gene: 7. This CDR3 is CASSQDPQGGHSPLHF. For the CDR3, the DNA is TGTGCCAGCAGCCAAGATCCCCAGGGGGGTCATTCACCCCTCCACTTT.

There are a few counts of this clone. The chain recombines TRBV5-5 with TRBJ2-7; 10 bases match TRBD2. Trimming took 5 bases from V and 3 from J; bases not matched to a gene: 2. This CDR3 has 13 residues. Germline V gene data show CDR1 as SGHKS and CDR2 as YYEKEE (reference sequence). CDR3 sequence: CASRIAGGYEQYF. CDR3 DNA: TGTGCCAGCAGGATAGCGGGGGGCTACGAGCAGTACTTC.

The rearrangement uses TRBV5-8 and TRBJ1-2; 9 nucleotides match TRBD1. The V segment lost 1 base and the J segment 6 bases; nucleotides outside the gene matches: 16. The CDR3 is made up of 18 amino acids. Germline V gene data show CDR1 as SGHTS and CDR2 as YDEGEE. CDR3 coding DNA: TGTGCCAGCAGCTTGTCACCGGGACAGGGAGGAAGAATGGATGGCTACACCTTC. Translated: CASSLSPGQGGRMDGYTF.

The chain links TRBV9 to TRBJ1-2; TRBD1 matches at 7 bases. After removal of 3 bases from V and 4 bases from J, the junction contained 0 bases not matched to a gene. The CDR3 consists of 12 residues. The germline gives CDR1 SGDLS, CDR2 YYNGEE. CDR3 nucleotide sequence: TGTGCCAGCAGCGGGACAGGCTATGGCTACACCTTC. Protein: CASSGTGYGYTF. Variable domain in full (rest from reference TRBV9 and TRBJ1-2): DSGVTQTPKHLITATGQRVTLRCSPRSGDLSVYWYQQSLDQGLQFLIQYYNGEERAKGNILERFSAQQFPDLHSELNLSSLELGDSALYFCASSGTGYGYTFGSGTRLTVV.

The CDR3, as DNA: TGCGCCAGCAGCTCCGGACAGCAAGAGACCCAGTACTTC. It codes for CASSSGQQETQYF. The chain links TRBV5-1 to TRBJ2-5; possible D gene TRBD1, 6 bases. V was shortened by 3 bases and J by 2 bases, with 8 bases between the two germline ends. The CDR3 consists of 13 residues. Per germline, CDR1 SGHRS and CDR2 YFSETQ. Together with reference TRBV5-1 and TRBJ2-5, the CDR3 gives the full variable domain: KAGVTQTPRYLIKTRGQQVTLSCSPISGHRSVSWYQQTPGQGLQFLFEYFSETQRNKGNFPGRFSGRQFSNSRSEMNVSTLELGDSALYLCASSSGQQETQYFGPGTRLLVL.

V is TRBV6-5 and J is TRBJ1-2, with a weak D call TRBD1 (6 bases). V was pared by 6 bases and J by 4 bases, with 18 bases between. Per germline, CDR1 MNHEY and CDR2 SVGAGI. The CDR3 sequence is 15 residues long. CDR3 DNA: TGTGCCAGCAGCCGGGGGGGCCTCAGCTTCTATGGCTACACCTTC. Amino acid sequence: CASSRGGLSFYGYTF.

This clone appeared once. The genes are TRBV7-6 and TRBJ2-7; possible D gene TRBD1, 6 bases. This CDR3 has 15 residues. V was clipped by 1 base and J by 2 bases, with 12 bases between them. The germline gives CDR1 SGHVS, CDR2 FNYEAQ. CDR3: CASSLELTGTYEQYF. The CDR3, as DNA: TGTGCCAGCAGCTTAGAACTTACAGGGACCTACGAGCAGTACTTC.

The V call is TRBV29-1, the J call TRBJ2-1; 12 bases match TRBD2. The CDR3 consists of 13 residues. Germline-derived CDR1 and CDR2 are SQVTM and ANQGSEA. V gave up 7 bases and J gave up 8 bases; unmatched junction bases: 6. For the CDR3, the DNA is TGCAGCGCTAGCGGGGGGGCCACGGATGAGCAGTTCTTC. Translation: CSASGGATDEQFF.

The V and J genes are TRBV6-5 and TRBJ1-5; D remains unclear. Deletions cut 3 bases from V and 3 bases from J, with 9 bases between. This CDR3 has 14 residues. Germline V lookup: CDR1 MNHEY, CDR2 SVGAGI. In DNA, the CDR3 is TGTGCCAGCAGTTATAGCCGAACCAATCAGCCCCAGCATTTT. This sequence encodes CASSYSRTNQPQHF.

V and J are TRBV12-5 and TRBJ2-5; D unclear. The CDR3 runs 12 residues. Germline CDR1 reads LGHNT; CDR2 reads FRNRAP. The V end was cut by 2 bases, the J end by 7 bases, with 8 bases between. The chain's CDR3 is CASGLPSVTQYF. CDR3 DNA: TGTGCTAGTGGTTTGCCGTCGGTGACCCAGTACTTC.

The rearrangement links TRBV2 to TRBJ2-1; TRBD2 matches 7 bases. Germline V lookup: CDR1 SNHLY, CDR2 FYNNEI. The V and J ends lost 4 bases and 9 bases, in that order; junction bases with no gene match: 6. The CDR3 extends over 13 amino acids. This CDR3 is CASSVSGVGEQFF. CDR3 in DNA: TGTGCCAGCAGTGTGAGCGGGGTTGGTGAGCAGTTCTTC.

The chain combines TRBV14 with TRBJ2-7; tentative D call: TRBD2 (5 bases). With 3 bases removed from V and 7 bases from J, the gap between germline ends came to 16 bases. CDR1 and CDR2 (germline): SGHDN, FVKESK. This CDR3 region has 14 residues. The CDR3 spells CASSHLSGKAEQYF. CDR3 in DNA: TGTGCCAGCAGCCACCTATCCGGGAAGGCTGAGCAGTACTTC.

Written as DNA, the CDR3 is TGCGCCAGCAGCCCGCCTGCGCGGACAGGGTACAATGAGCAGTTCTTC. Amino acids: CASSPPARTGYNEQFF. The V call is TRBV5-1, the J call TRBJ2-1; 8 nucleotides agree with TRBD1. Germline CDR1 SGHRS, CDR2 YFSETQ. The CDR3 runs to 16 residues. V lost 4 bases and J lost 4; bases outside the gene matches: 10.